The source of this T cell receptor beta chain is a study of shared clonotypes between healthy human individuals. Profiled with immunoSEQ multiplex PCR; TCRdb holds only in-frame clones, not every one. The sample lists 600,000 to 700,000 clones, 60% to 75% occurring once. Germline lookup yields CDR1 SGDLS and CDR2 YYNGEE. The germline V and J ends were trimmed by 0 bases and 3 bases, with 13 bases remaining between them. This CDR3 has 15 amino acids. The J gene is TRBJ2-7, the V gene TRBV9, with a tentative D call TRBD2 (6 bases). This sequence originates from a woman in her 30s in good health. What was sequenced was memory CD4+ T cells sorted from blood. The subset: CD45RA-negative fraction. CDR3 loop: CASSVGLGGDYEQYF. DNA for the CDR3: TGTGCCAGCAGCGTAGGACTCGGCGGGGACTACGAGCAGTACTTC.